These 21 T cell receptor beta chains came from one sample sequenced in a study of T cell repertoires in cytomegalovirus infection. From the reads, TCRdb called clonotypes with MiXCR, one entry per CDR3 protein. The sample has nearly 450,000 distinct CDR3 sequences, around 32% seen once. Sequencing was performed on PBMCs. The receptors derive from a human donor in good health (CMV status not recorded). Some clones in this sample may be carry-over from other donors' samples.

The chain links TRBV23-1 to TRBJ2-2; the D is unclear. TRBV23-1 is an ORF, and what it does is uncertain. CDR3 length: 14 residues. V gave up 2 bases and J gave up 1 base, with 5 bases separating them. CDR3 nucleotides: TGCGCCAGCAGTCAACCGTGGAACACCGGGGAGCTGTTTTTT. It yields the protein CASSQPWNTGELFF.

This clonotype was seen only a few times. The rearrangement links TRBV7-9 to TRBJ1-4; no clear D gene. The CDR3 runs 15 residues. V lost 2 bases, J lost 8 bases, and 15 bases lay in between. Germline-derived CDR1 and CDR2 are SEHNR and FQNEAQ (reference sequence). The CDR3 here is CASSLIPVSGEKLFF. The CDR3 coding sequence is TGTGCCAGCAGCTTAATACCCGTATCGGGCGAAAAACTGTTTTTT.

This chain connects TRBV3-1 to TRBJ2-7; D tentatively reads TRBD1 or TRBD2 (6 bases each). V lost 4 bases and J 7 bases, leaving 23 bases between the germline ends. Germline-derived CDR1 and CDR2 are LGHDT and YNNKEL (reference sequence). The CDR3 is made up of 16 amino acids. DNA for the CDR3: TGTGCCAGCAGCCCGCCCCAGGGGAGGATTGGGGGAGAGCAGTACTTC. Translating gives CASSPPQGRIGGEQYF.

This clonotype was recorded at least ten times. V gene TRBV11-2 combines with J gene TRBJ2-5, with D maybe TRBD2 (6 bases). CDR1 is SGHAT and CDR2 is FQNNGV in the germline V gene. V was cut by 3 bases and J by 4 bases, with 15 bases left in between. The CDR3 contains 15 residues. CDR3 protein: CASSFGGGGGETQYF. In DNA, the CDR3 is TGTGCCAGCAGCTTTGGTGGTGGGGGAGGAGAGACCCAGTACTTC.

This clonotype was seen more than once but under ten times. CDR3 nucleotide sequence: TGTGCCAGCAGTTACTCGGGCAGTCAAGAGACCCAGTACTTC. Its protein product is CASSYSGSQETQYF. The V gene is TRBV6-6, the J gene TRBJ2-5; D is unclear. V lost 0 bases and J 2 bases, leaving 7 bases between the germline ends. The CDR3 has 14 amino acids. CDR1 is MNHNY and CDR2 is SVGAGI in the germline V gene (reference sequence).

This clonotype was found many times. The chain uses TRBV7-2 and TRBJ2-3, with TRBD2 matching 11 bases. The J segment lost 6 bases and the V segment lost 0 bases, leaving 5 bases of the junction unmatched. The length of the CDR3 is 16 residues. The germline CDR1 and CDR2 sequences are SGHTA and FQGNSA. CDR3 DNA: TGTGCCAGCAGCTTAGCGCCTAGCGGGGGGCTTGATACGCAGTATTTT. Amino acids: CASSLAPSGGLDTQYF.

This clonotype has more than one count but fewer than ten. Mismatch with germline at one junction end may stem from a read error. In DNA, the CDR3 is TGTGCCAGCAGTGAAAATGGGTGGAACCCTGAAGCTTTCTTT. Protein sequence: CASSENGWNPEAFF. The V gene is TRBV2, the J gene TRBJ1-1; unclear D gene. From germline, CDR1 is SNHLY and CDR2 FYNNEI. The CDR3 covers 14 residues. Using reference TRBV2 and TRBJ1-1 for the parts outside the CDR3, the full variable domain is EPEVTQTPSHQVTQMGQEVILRCVPISNHLYFYWYRQILGQKVEFLVSFYNNEISEKSEIFDDQFSVERPDGSNFTLKIRSTKLEDSAMYFCASSENGWNPEAFFGQGTRLTVV.

The chain is built from TRBV6-5 and TRBJ2-1; 10 bases line up with TRBD2. V was clipped by 6 bases and J by 10 bases; unmatched bases: 12. Germline V gene data show CDR1 as MNHEY and CDR2 as SVGAGI. This CDR3 contains 15 residues. CDR3 sequence reads: CASRKQGNSGREQFF. The DNA for the CDR3 is TGTGCCAGCAGAAAGCAGGGGAATAGCGGGAGGGAGCAGTTCTTC.

This clonotype was seen just once. J is TRBJ1-6 and V is TRBV4-1; tentatively, D is TRBD1 (6 bases). The germline gives CDR1 MGHRA, CDR2 YSYEKL. The CDR3 runs 18 residues. Trimming took 0 bases from V and 0 from J, leaving 12 bases between them. The CDR3 DNA sequence: TGCGCCAGCAGCCAAGACGGCCAGGGGAGCTCCTATAATTCACCCCTCCACTTT. Translation: CASSQDGQGSSYNSPLHF.

The gene calls are TRBV2 and TRBJ1-1, with unresolved D. V lost 2 bases, J lost 6 bases, and 7 bases lay in between. Germline V gene data show CDR1 as SNHLY and CDR2 as FYNNEI. The length of the CDR3 is 12 residues. The CDR3 region is CASSELGSEAFF. The CDR3 DNA reads TGTGCCAGCAGTGAATTGGGCTCTGAAGCTTTCTTT.

This clonotype was seen repeatedly, ten times or more. The rearrangement joins TRBV7-9 to TRBJ2-7; D ambiguous. Germline CDR1 SEHNR, CDR2 FQNEAQ (reference sequence). The CDR3 runs to 12 residues. The ends were cut back, 5 bases at V and 1 base at J, with 6 bases in the middle. CDR3 bases: TGTGCCAGCAGCCCCCGTTCCTACGAGCAGTACTTC. The encoded protein is CASSPRSYEQYF. Looking up the rest from reference TRBV7-9 and TRBJ2-7 gives the full variable domain: DTGVSQNPRHKITKRGQNVTFRCDPISEHNRLYWYRQTLGQGPEFLTYFQNEAQLEKSRLLSDRFSAERPKGSFSTLEIQRTEQGDSAMYLCASSPRSYEQYFGPGTRLTVT.

The DNA for the CDR3 is TGTGCCAGCAGTCGACAGGGGTACGGCAAAAACATTCAGTACTTC. Its protein is CASSRQGYGKNIQYF. V gene TRBV6-5 combines with J gene TRBJ2-4; TRBD1 matches at 8 bases. This CDR3 has 15 amino acids. Germline CDR1 is MNHEY and CDR2 is SVGAGI. V was pared by 5 bases and J by 3 bases, with 6 bases of the junction left unmatched.

The V gene is TRBV3-1, the J gene TRBJ2-1; possibly TRBD1 for D (6 bases). Germline V gene data show CDR1 as LGHDT and CDR2 as YNNKEL (reference sequence). This CDR3 has 13 residues. The germline V and J ends were trimmed by 2 bases and 9 bases, with 11 bases remaining between them. The CDR3 nucleotides read TGTGCCAGCAGCCAAACAGGGTATGGTGAGCAGTTCTTC. It is translated as CASSQTGYGEQFF.

This clonotype was seen at least ten times. The chain couples TRBV4-1 to TRBJ2-1; 12 bases fit TRBD2. This CDR3 spans 19 amino acids. V lost 2 bases and J lost 0; bases outside the gene matches: 8. Germline lookup yields CDR1 MGHRA and CDR2 YSYEKL. Here the CDR3 DNA reads TGCGCCAGCAGCCAAAAAGGGACTAGCGGGCAATCCTCCTACAATGAGCAGTTCTTC. Encoded protein: CASSQKGTSGQSSYNEQFF.

In regard to this clonotype: A junction end diverges from the germline sequence, so it may reflect a read error. The chain carries TRBV7-2 and TRBJ2-1, with D perhaps TRBD2 (6 bases). The CDR3 is 17 residues long. Per germline, CDR1 SGHTA and CDR2 FQGNSA. The CDR3 DNA sequence: TGTGCCAGCAGCCCAACTATTGACCTTCGGGGGTACAATGAGAAGTTCTTC. Its protein is CASSPTIDLRGYNEKFF.

Remarks on this clonotype: Germline is not matched at one junction end, which may reflect a read error. The rearrangement links TRBV4-3 to TRBJ1-2; D not certain. Germline CDR1 is LGHNA and CDR2 is YSLEER. The CDR3 has 13 amino acids. CDR3 in DNA: TGCTCCAGCAGCCAAGAAGGCGGCAGCCCGGCCACCTTC. Its translation: CSSSQEGGSPATF.

This clonotype was found many times. The rearrangement joins TRBV7-2 to TRBJ2-2; 7 nucleotides line up with TRBD1. The CDR3 runs to 15 residues. The V segment lost 5 bases and the J segment 5 bases; nucleotides outside the gene matches: 8. Germline values: CDR1 SGHTA, CDR2 FQGNSA. This CDR3 is CASSRQGWGTGELFF. CDR3 DNA: TGTGCCAGCAGCCGACAGGGTTGGGGAACCGGGGAGCTGTTTTTT.

The chain recombines TRBV7-6 with TRBJ1-6; no reliable D call. V lost 1 base, J lost 8 bases, and 15 bases lay in between. The CDR3 has 16 residues. The germline gives CDR1 SGHVS, CDR2 FNYEAQ. In DNA form, the CDR3 reads TGTGCCAGCAGCTTAGGCGGGGTAGCATCACATTCACCCCTCCACTTT. It encodes CASSLGGVASHSPLHF.

The rearrangement links TRBV20-1 to TRBJ1-1; D is unresolved. Germline CDR1 is DFQATT and CDR2 is SNEGSKA (reference sequence). The V gene lost 2 bases and the J gene lost 5 bases, with 12 bases spanning the gap. The CDR3 is 13 residues long. As DNA, the CDR3 is TGCAGTGCTAGAAGGACCCCGGGGACTGAAGCTTTCTTT. Translation gives CSARRTPGTEAFF.

The V call is TRBV19, the J call TRBJ1-2; 9 bases are a match to TRBD1. Germline V gene lookup returns CDR1 LNHDA and CDR2 SQIVND (reference sequence). This CDR3 region has 15 residues. V lost 4 bases, J lost 3 bases, and 6 bases stayed unmatched. Here the CDR3 reads CASSSGQGSYYGYTF. The CDR3 DNA reads TGTGCCAGTAGTAGTGGACAGGGGAGTTACTATGGCTACACCTTC.

V usage is TRBV20-1 and J usage is TRBJ2-3; perhaps TRBD2 as D (6 bases). Germline V lookup: CDR1 DFQATT, CDR2 SNEGSKA (reference sequence). V was shortened by 3 bases and J by 2 bases, with 15 bases between the two germline ends. This CDR3 spans 15 amino acids. CDR3 residues: CSAREGQVDTDTQYF. The CDR3, as DNA: TGCAGTGCTAGGGAGGGGCAGGTTGACACAGATACGCAGTATTTT.